These 25 T cell receptor beta chains share one sample of origin, sequenced in a study of Tregs in tolerant kidney transplant recipients. Sequencing used immunoSEQ multiplex PCR; TCRdb keeps in-frame clones, though not all of them. This table holds some 110,000 clones, roughly 92% found once. The sample consisted of CD4+ T cells from blood. The receptors stem from a human donor in good health.

The chain uses TRBV7-7 and TRBJ2-1, with 7 bases matching TRBD2. The germline V gene encodes CDR1 SSHAT and CDR2 FNYEAQ (reference sequence). Trimming at V came to 10 bases and at J to 7 bases, leaving 13 bases not matched to a gene. The length of the CDR3 is 14 residues. The CDR3 spells CATTEQPAGNEQFF. Here the CDR3 DNA reads TGTGCCACCACCGAGCAGCCAGCGGGGAATGAGCAGTTCTTC.

This chain links TRBV9 with TRBJ1-1; 7 nucleotides match TRBD1. This CDR3 is built from 15 residues. From germline, CDR1 is SGDLS and CDR2 YYNGEE. Trimming at V came to 4 bases and at J to 0 bases, leaving 6 bases not matched to a gene. The CDR3: CASSPQQGMNTEAFF. CDR3 nucleotides: TGTGCCAGCAGCCCCCAACAGGGGATGAACACTGAAGCTTTCTTT.

This chain joins TRBV19 and TRBJ1-1; 9 bases agree with TRBD1. The V and J ends lost 8 bases and 5 bases, in that order; junction bases with no gene match: 6. Germline assignment: CDR1 LNHDA and CDR2 SQIVND (reference sequence). The length of the CDR3 is 13 residues. CDR3 protein: CASARDRATEAFF. The CDR3 coding sequence is TGTGCCAGTGCCCGGGACAGGGCTACTGAAGCTTTCTTT.

This chain links TRBV6-5 with TRBJ2-5, with 7 positions matching TRBD2. Looked up from germline, CDR1 is MNHEY and CDR2 is SVGAGI. Trimming took 2 bases from V and 2 from J; bases not matched to a gene: 5. CDR3 length: 15 amino acids. The CDR3 region is CASSYRGGGQETQYF. The CDR3 DNA reads TGTGCCAGCAGTTACCGGGGCGGGGGTCAAGAGACCCAGTACTTC.

The chain carries TRBV5-1 and TRBJ2-7, with a possible D match to TRBD2 (5 bases). Germline loops: CDR1 SGHRS, CDR2 YFSETQ. CDR3 length equals 15 residues. V was cut by 2 bases and J by 6 bases, with 18 bases left in between. This CDR3 is CASSLGSEPTGEQYF. The DNA of the CDR3 is TGCGCCAGCAGCTTAGGGAGCGAACCGACGGGCGAGCAGTACTTC.

This rearrangement joins TRBV5-4 to TRBJ1-1, with D maybe TRBD1 (5 bases). Trimming took off 6 bases at V and 4 bases at J, with 16 bases between the two ends. This CDR3 contains 14 residues. Per germline, CDR1 SGHNT and CDR2 YYREEE (reference sequence). The CDR3: CASTPGGVSTEAFF. The DNA for the CDR3 is TGTGCCAGCACCCCGGGAGGGGTGAGCACTGAAGCTTTCTTT.

The CDR3 DNA reads as TGTGCCAGCAGTAGTCAGGGGACAGGGCACGGCTACACCTTC. Protein sequence: CASSSQGTGHGYTF. V usage is TRBV2 and J usage is TRBJ1-2, with TRBD1 identical over 9 bases. The CDR3 is made up of 14 amino acids. The junction had 9 bases not matched to a gene; V was cut back by 5 bases and J by 8 bases. Germline V gene sequence: CDR1 SNHLY, CDR2 FYNNEI.

The chain uses TRBV7-9 and TRBJ2-7; 9 bases are a match to TRBD2. The V gene end was trimmed by 5 bases and the J gene end by 3 bases; junction bases not matched to a gene: 11. The CDR3 contains 16 residues. CDR1 and CDR2 (germline): SEHNR, FQNEAQ (reference sequence). This CDR3 reads CASSPLRAGGRYEQYF. The DNA of the CDR3 is TGTGCCAGCAGCCCCCTTCGAGCGGGAGGCCGCTACGAGCAGTACTTC.

Written as DNA, the CDR3 is TGTGCCAGCAGCCCGACAGTCCACTATGGCTACACCTTC. As protein: CASSPTVHYGYTF. The chain uses TRBV11-1 and TRBJ1-2; tentative D call: TRBD1 (5 bases). The CDR3 runs to 13 residues. Trimming removed 5 bases at V and 3 bases at J, with 10 bases between. CDR1 and CDR2 (germline): SGHAT, FQDESV (reference sequence).

This chain links TRBV6-1 with TRBJ1-4; a weak D match, TRBD1 (5 bases). The V gene lost 2 bases and the J gene lost 7 bases, with 20 bases spanning the gap. Germline loops: CDR1 MNHNS, CDR2 SASEGT. The CDR3 is made up of 17 amino acids. The CDR3 nucleotides read TGTGCCAGCAGTGAATACCTAGTATGGGGGGATGGTGAAAAACTGTTTTTT. Amino acid sequence: CASSEYLVWGDGEKLFF.

V is TRBV18 and J is TRBJ1-4; 8 nucleotides agree with TRBD1. Germline V gives CDR1 KGHSH, CDR2 LQKENI. J gave up 8 bases and V 2 bases, and 7 bases lay outside the gene matches. The CDR3 spans 15 residues. The CDR3 DNA sequence: TGTGCCAGCTCACCAAATCAGGGGGCGAACGAAAAACTGTTTTTT. Protein: CASSPNQGANEKLFF.

V usage is TRBV11-2 and J usage is TRBJ1-2, with 7 bases lining up with TRBD1. The CDR3 is 13 residues long. The V gene's germline CDR1 is SGHAT and CDR2 FQNNGV. Unmatched junction bases numbered 2, after V lost 4 bases and J lost 3 bases. The CDR3, as DNA: TGTGCCAGCAGCTCCGACAGGGACTATGGCTACACCTTC. Protein: CASSSDRDYGYTF.

The rearrangement uses TRBV2 and TRBJ2-7; 13 bases line up with TRBD2. The V and J ends lost 5 bases and 4 bases, in that order; junction bases with no gene match: 8. The CDR3 extends over 16 amino acids. The germline CDR1 and CDR2 sequences are SNHLY and FYNNEI. The CDR3 protein is CASSYSGTSGVYEQYF. The CDR3 nucleotides read TGTGCCAGCAGTTACTCCGGGACTAGCGGGGTATACGAGCAGTACTTC. Based on the CDR3 plus reference TRBV2 and TRBJ2-7, the full variable domain is EPEVTQTPSHQVTQMGQEVILRCVPISNHLYFYWYRQILGQKVEFLVSFYNNEISEKSEIFDDQFSVERPDGSNFTLKIRSTKLEDSAMYFCASSYSGTSGVYEQYFGPGTRLTVT.

This sequence joins TRBV5-1 and TRBJ2-1; D may match TRBD1 or TRBD2 (5 bases each). Germline V gene sequence: CDR1 SGHRS, CDR2 YFSETQ. The CDR3 length is 15 residues. Trimming left V 9 bases short and J 0 bases short, with 16 bases between. The CDR3 DNA follows: TGCGCCACGGGGCCCCGGGACGGCTCCTACAATGAGCAGTTCTTC. It encodes CATGPRDGSYNEQFF. Variable domain in full (rest from reference TRBV5-1 and TRBJ2-1): KAGVTQTPRYLIKTRGQQVTLSCSPISGHRSVSWYQQTPGQGLQFLFEYFSETQRNKGNFPGRFSGRQFSNSRSEMNVSTLELGDSALYLCATGPRDGSYNEQFFGPGTRLTVL.

J is TRBJ1-2 and V is TRBV29-1; the D gene is possibly TRBD1 (5 bases). This CDR3 contains 14 residues. Trimming shortened V by 6 bases and J by 5 bases, and 19 bases separated the two germline ends. Germline V lookup: CDR1 SQVTM, CDR2 ANQGSEA. The chain's CDR3 is CSVVRDRGGYGYTF. The CDR3 DNA sequence: TGCAGCGTGGTCCGGGACCGGGGTGGTTATGGCTACACCTTC. The variable domain in full, with the rest retrieved from reference TRBV29-1 and TRBJ1-2, is SAVISQKPSRDICQRGTSLTIQCQVDSQVTMMFWYRQQPGQSLTLIATANQGSEATYESGFVIDKFPISRPNLTFSTLTVSNMSPEDSSIYLCSVVRDRGGYGYTFGSGTRLTVV.

V usage is TRBV2 and J usage is TRBJ2-2; no reliable D call. The CDR3 consists of 13 residues. Germline V gene lookup returns CDR1 SNHLY and CDR2 FYNNEI. V was trimmed by 6 bases and J by 2 bases, leaving 7 bases between them. This CDR3 reads CASSTINTGELFF. For the CDR3, the DNA is TGTGCCAGCAGCACAATAAACACCGGGGAGCTGTTTTTT.

The chain couples TRBV25-1 to TRBJ1-4, with D possibly TRBD1 on 6 matching bases. The CDR3 loop spans 15 amino acids. V lost 5 bases and J 6 bases, leaving 16 bases between the germline ends. CDR1 is MGHDK, CDR2 SYGVNS, per germline. The DNA for the CDR3 is TGTGCCAGCAGTAATCGCGGGGGGGCAGATGAAAAACTGTTTTTT. Its translation is CASSNRGGADEKLFF. Complete variable domain (other parts from reference TRBV25-1 and TRBJ1-4): EADIYQTPRYLVIGTGKKITLECSQTMGHDKMYWYQQDPGMELHLIHYSYGVNSTEKGDLSSESTVSRIRTEHFPLTLESARPSHTSQYLCASSNRGGADEKLFFGSGTQLSVL.

The gene calls are TRBV6-5 and TRBJ2-5; D remains unclear. The CDR3 contains 15 residues. The V end was cut by 0 bases, the J end by 1 base, with 9 bases between. Germline V gene lookup returns CDR1 MNHEY and CDR2 SVGAGI. The CDR3 reads CASSYSTVRQETQYF. In nucleotides, the CDR3 is TGTGCCAGCAGTTACTCGACCGTACGCCAAGAGACCCAGTACTTC.

The CDR3 sequence is CAWTFSSDTQYF. For the CDR3, the DNA is TGTGCCTGGACTTTTTCTTCAGATACGCAGTATTTT. This chain connects TRBV30 to TRBJ2-3; D is uncertain. V was cut by 4 bases and J by 4 bases, with 9 bases left in between. The CDR3 totals 12 residues. Germline assignment: CDR1 GTSNPN and CDR2 SVGIG (reference sequence). Full variable domain (remainder filled in from reference TRBV30 and TRBJ2-3): SQTIHQWPATLVQPVGSPLSLECTVEGTSNPNLYWYRQAAGRGLQLLFYSVGIGQISSEVPQNLSASRPQDRQFILSSKKLLLSDSGFYLCAWTFSSDTQYFGPGTRLTVL.

The rearrangement joins TRBV2 to TRBJ2-7; 15 bases fit TRBD2. The ends lost 6 bases at V and 7 bases at J; junction bases unmatched: 13. Germline loops: CDR1 SNHLY, CDR2 FYNNEI. The CDR3 extends over 17 amino acids. The CDR3 reads CASRAGGLAGGMREQYF. In DNA, the CDR3 is TGTGCCAGCAGGGCAGGGGGACTAGCGGGAGGAATGAGGGAGCAGTACTTC. The full variable domain, with the rest looked up from reference TRBV2 and TRBJ2-7, is EPEVTQTPSHQVTQMGQEVILRCVPISNHLYFYWYRQILGQKVEFLVSFYNNEISEKSEIFDDQFSVERPDGSNFTLKIRSTKLEDSAMYFCASRAGGLAGGMREQYFGPGTRLTVT.

This clone was counted a few times. The V call is TRBV29-1, the J call TRBJ2-5, with 10 bases fitting TRBD1. After removal of 7 bases from V and 5 bases from J, the junction contained 4 bases not matched to a gene. The CDR3 consists of 12 residues. CDR1 is SQVTM and CDR2 is ANQGSEA in the germline V gene. CDR3 sequence: CSAQDRGETQYF. CDR3 nucleotide sequence: TGCAGCGCACAGGACAGGGGGGAGACCCAGTACTTC.

The chain joins TRBV18 to TRBJ1-4; D gene uncertain. The CDR3 is 16 residues long. V dropped 6 bases and J dropped 1 base, with 15 bases sitting between them. Germline V gene lookup returns CDR1 KGHSH and CDR2 LQKENI. This CDR3 reads CASSLGIVGTNEKLFF. CDR3 nucleotide sequence: TGTGCCAGCTCGCTGGGGATAGTAGGAACTAATGAAAAACTGTTTTTT.

J is TRBJ2-1 and V is TRBV5-1; 9 bases align to TRBD2. Germline CDR1 and CDR2: SGHRS and YFSETQ. Trimming removed 3 bases from V and 7 bases from J; junction bases left unmatched: 8. The CDR3 extends over 15 amino acids. Here the CDR3 DNA reads TGCGCCAGCAGCTCGATGAGCGGGAGGTCGAATGAGCAGTTCTTC. This encodes CASSSMSGRSNEQFF.

This clone has only one observation. This chain connects TRBV6-1 to TRBJ1-4; D call uncertain. Germline V gives CDR1 MNHNS, CDR2 SASEGT. The CDR3 extends over 11 amino acids. The ends were cut back, 4 bases at V and 7 bases at J, with 4 bases in the middle. This CDR3 reads CASSVGEKLFF. The CDR3, as DNA: TGTGCCAGCAGTGTGGGTGAAAAACTGTTTTTT.

CDR3 sequence (DNA): TGCGCCAGCAGAAGCCCTGGCACTGAAGCTTTCTTT. Its translation is CASRSPGTEAFF. The chain employs TRBV4-1 and TRBJ1-1; D remains ambiguous. The CDR3 contains 12 residues. Trimming took 6 bases from V and 4 from J, leaving 9 bases between them. Per germline, CDR1 MGHRA and CDR2 YSYEKL.